The rows below give T cell receptor beta chains drawn from one sample of a study of glioma-infiltrating T cells. MiXCR was run by TCRdb on the multiplex PCR reads, yielding one entry per CDR3 protein. The sample lists around 350,000 distinct CDR3 sequences, 41% occurring once. The sample was glioma tissue, nonneoplastic brain tissue, or PBMCs (not recorded which). These receptors were collected from a human donor with low-grade glioma or glioblastoma, undergoing nonglioma brain surgery, or in good health (not recorded which). The CDR3 runs from the conserved cysteine through the conserved F or W. The D gene is left open where the match is weak. Expanded clones get a size class; other rows say once, few or many, or leave the size out.

TRBD2,TRBV20-1,TRBJ2-1,few,CSARKGLAGNEQFF,TGCAGTGCTAGGAAAGGACTAGCGGGCAATGAGCAGTTCTTC
TRBD1,TRBV6-2/TRBV6-3,TRBJ2-3,many,CASSYGRGRLTDTQYF,TGTGCCAGCAGTTACGGCAGGGGGCGCCTCACAGATACGCAGTATTTT
TRBD2,TRBV6-5,TRBJ2-1,many,CASSYGRTRGVDEQFF,TGTGCCAGCAGTTACGGTAGGACTAGAGGTGTAGATGAGCAGTTCTTC
NA,TRBV6-2/TRBV6-3,TRBJ2-5,NA,CASSLLGTPYQETQYF,TGTGCCAGCAGTTTATTAGGGACCCCGTACCAAGAGACCCAGTACTTC
NA,TRBV2,TRBJ1-3,NA,CANLGQSLNTIYF,TGTGCCAACTTGGGGCAGTCCCTAAACACCATATATTTT
NA,TRBV14,TRBJ2-7,few,CASSRPIIANEQYF,TGTGCCAGCAGCCGCCCGATTATAGCTAACGAGCAGTACTTC
TRBD1,TRBV7-9,TRBJ2-1,few,CASSQGTGLEQFF,TGTGCCAGCAGCCAGGGGACAGGTCTTGAGCAGTTCTTC
NA,TRBV6-6,TRBJ2-1,few,CASSYSWTKYNEQFF,TGTGCCAGCAGTTACTCCTGGACTAAGTACAATGAGCAGTTCTTC
NA,TRBV19,TRBJ1-1,NA,CASSIWRTKAFF,TGTGCCAGTAGTATTTGGAGGACGAAAGCTTTCTTT
NA,TRBV7-2,TRBJ1-1,NA,CASSPGTVKGGLNTEAFF,TGTGCCAGCAGCCCAGGGACTGTCAAGGGAGGGCTGAACACTGAAGCTTTCTTT
NA,TRBV5-4,TRBJ2-7,NA,CASSFERTYEQYF,TGTGCCAGCAGCTTTGAGCGAACCTACGAGCAGTACTTC
TRBD1,TRBV2,TRBJ1-6,NA,CASSLQGGSYNSPLHF,TGTGCCAGCAGTCTACAGGGGGGGTCCTATAATTCACCCCTCCACTTT
NA,TRBV10-3,TRBJ2-6,few,CAISVDFSGANVLTF,TGTGCCATCAGTGTGGACTTTTCAGGGGCCAACGTCCTGACTTTC